The entry that follows covers one T cell receptor beta chain sequence. The protocol was immunoSEQ multiplex PCR, while the TCRdb copy is restricted to in-frame clones and leaves out a portion. The profile shows 150,000 to 200,000 clones, around 93% of them singletons. The germline V and J ends were trimmed by 0 bases and 2 bases, with 19 bases remaining between them. This CDR3 has 18 amino acids. In germline, CDR1 is LGHDT, CDR2 YNNKEL (reference sequence). The data originate from a study of control samples from healthy donors and cancer patients. The chain combines TRBV3-1 (or the pseudogene TRBV3-2) with TRBJ1-2; tentative D call: TRBD1 (5 bases). Input material: blood. This receptor was obtained from a woman aged 55-69 years in good health. The CDR3 spells CASSQDIGARALNYGYTF. In DNA form, the CDR3 reads TGTGCCAGCAGCCAAGATATTGGGGCGCGGGCTTTAAACTATGGCTACACCTTC.